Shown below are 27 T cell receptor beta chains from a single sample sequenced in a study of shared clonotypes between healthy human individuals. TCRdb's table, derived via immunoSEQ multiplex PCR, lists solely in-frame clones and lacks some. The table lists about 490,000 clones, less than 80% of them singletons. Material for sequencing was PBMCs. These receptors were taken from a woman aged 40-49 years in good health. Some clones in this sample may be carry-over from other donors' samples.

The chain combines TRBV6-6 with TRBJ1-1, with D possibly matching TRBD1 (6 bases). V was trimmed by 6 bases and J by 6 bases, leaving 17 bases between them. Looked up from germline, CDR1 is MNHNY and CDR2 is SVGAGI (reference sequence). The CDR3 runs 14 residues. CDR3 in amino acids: CASSQRSGEPEAFF. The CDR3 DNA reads TGTGCCAGCAGCCAGCGTTCAGGGGAACCTGAAGCTTTCTTT.

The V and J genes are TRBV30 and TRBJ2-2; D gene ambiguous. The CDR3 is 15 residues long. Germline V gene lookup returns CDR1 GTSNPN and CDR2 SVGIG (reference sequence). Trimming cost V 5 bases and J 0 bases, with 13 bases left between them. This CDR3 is CAWAYHRSNTGELFF. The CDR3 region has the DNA TGTGCCTGGGCATACCACCGCTCGAACACCGGGGAGCTGTTTTTT.

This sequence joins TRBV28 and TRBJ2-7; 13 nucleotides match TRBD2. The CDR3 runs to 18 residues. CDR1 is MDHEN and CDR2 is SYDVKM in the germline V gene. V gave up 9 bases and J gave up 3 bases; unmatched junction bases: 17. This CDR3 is CASSSGGLAGFLGYEQYF. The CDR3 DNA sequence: TGTGCCAGTTCATCGGGGGGACTAGCGGGATTTTTAGGCTACGAGCAGTACTTC.

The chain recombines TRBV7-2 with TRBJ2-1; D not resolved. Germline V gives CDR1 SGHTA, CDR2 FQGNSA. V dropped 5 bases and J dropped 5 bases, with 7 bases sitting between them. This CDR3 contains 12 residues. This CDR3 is CASSPPNNEQFF. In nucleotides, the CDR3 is TGTGCCAGCAGCCCCCCTAACAATGAGCAGTTCTTC. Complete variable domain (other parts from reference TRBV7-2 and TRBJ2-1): GAGVSQSPSNKVTEKGKDVELRCDPISGHTALYWYRQSLGQGLEFLIYFQGNSAPDKSGLPSDRFSAERTGGSVSTLTIQRTQQEDSAVYLCASSPPNNEQFFGPGTRLTVL.

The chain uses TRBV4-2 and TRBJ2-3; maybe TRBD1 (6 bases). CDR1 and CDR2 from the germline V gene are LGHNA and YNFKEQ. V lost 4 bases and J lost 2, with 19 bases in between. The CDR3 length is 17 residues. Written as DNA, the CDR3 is TGTGCCAGCAGCCGAGGGGGACCCAGGGGCTCCACAGATACGCAGTATTTT. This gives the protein CASSRGGPRGSTDTQYF.

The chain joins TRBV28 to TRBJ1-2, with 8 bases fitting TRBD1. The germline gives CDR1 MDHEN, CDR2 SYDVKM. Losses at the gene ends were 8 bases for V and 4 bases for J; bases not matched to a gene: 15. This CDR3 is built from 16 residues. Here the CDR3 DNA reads TGTGCCAGCTGCCCATCGGCGGGACAGGCCCTCTATGGCTACACCTTC. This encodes CASCPSAGQALYGYTF.

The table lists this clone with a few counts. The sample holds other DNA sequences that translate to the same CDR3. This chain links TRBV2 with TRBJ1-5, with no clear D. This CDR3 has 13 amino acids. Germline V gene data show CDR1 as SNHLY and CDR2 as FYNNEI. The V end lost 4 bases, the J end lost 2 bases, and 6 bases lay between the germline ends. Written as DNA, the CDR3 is TGTGCCAGCAGTGCCGAGGGCAATCAGCCCCAGCATTTT. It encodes CASSAEGNQPQHF. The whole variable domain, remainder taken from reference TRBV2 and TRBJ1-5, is EPEVTQTPSHQVTQMGQEVILRCVPISNHLYFYWYRQILGQKVEFLVSFYNNEISEKSEIFDDQFSVERPDGSNFTLKIRSTKLEDSAMYFCASSAEGNQPQHFGDGTRLSIL.

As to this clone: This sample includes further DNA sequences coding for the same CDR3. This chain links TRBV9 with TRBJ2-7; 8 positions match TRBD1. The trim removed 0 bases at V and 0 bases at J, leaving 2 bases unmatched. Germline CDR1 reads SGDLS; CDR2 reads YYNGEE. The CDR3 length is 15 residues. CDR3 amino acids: CASSVEGTGSYEQYF. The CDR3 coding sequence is TGTGCCAGCAGCGTAGAGGGGACAGGCTCCTACGAGCAGTACTTC.

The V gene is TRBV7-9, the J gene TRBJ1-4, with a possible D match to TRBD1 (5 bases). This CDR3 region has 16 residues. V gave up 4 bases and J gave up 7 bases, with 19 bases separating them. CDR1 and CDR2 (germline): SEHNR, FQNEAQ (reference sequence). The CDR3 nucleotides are TGTGCCAGCAGCTCCCGGCAGGGTTATAAGGGTGAAAAACTGTTTTTT. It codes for CASSSRQGYKGEKLFF.

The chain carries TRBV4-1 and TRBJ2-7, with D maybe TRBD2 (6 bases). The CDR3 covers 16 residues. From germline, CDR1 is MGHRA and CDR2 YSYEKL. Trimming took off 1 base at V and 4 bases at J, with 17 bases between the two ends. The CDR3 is CASSQASGLRGYEQYF. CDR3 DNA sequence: TGCGCCAGCAGCCAAGCATCGGGACTTCGAGGGTACGAGCAGTACTTC.

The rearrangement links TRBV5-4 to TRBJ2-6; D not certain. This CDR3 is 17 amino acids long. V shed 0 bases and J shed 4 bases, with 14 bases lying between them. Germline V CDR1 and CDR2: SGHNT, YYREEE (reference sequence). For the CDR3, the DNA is TGTGCCAGCAGCTTGGGCTACCAAAGCCCGGGGGCCAACGTCCTGACTTTC. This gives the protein CASSLGYQSPGANVLTF.

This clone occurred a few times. CDR3 sequence (DNA): TGCAGCGTTGAAGGCCTAGCCTACAATGAGCAGTTCTTC. This encodes CSVEGLAYNEQFF. The chain couples TRBV29-1 to TRBJ2-1; D gene ambiguous. Trimming took 1 base from V and 2 from J, leaving 6 bases between them. The CDR3 runs 13 residues. Germline lookup yields CDR1 SQVTM and CDR2 ANQGSEA.

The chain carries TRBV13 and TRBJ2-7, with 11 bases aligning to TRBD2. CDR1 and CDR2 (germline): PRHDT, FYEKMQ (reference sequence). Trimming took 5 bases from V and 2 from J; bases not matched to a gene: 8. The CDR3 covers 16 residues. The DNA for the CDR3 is TGTGCCAGCAGCCCCTCACGACTAGCGGGGACCTACGAGCAGTACTTC. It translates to CASSPSRLAGTYEQYF.

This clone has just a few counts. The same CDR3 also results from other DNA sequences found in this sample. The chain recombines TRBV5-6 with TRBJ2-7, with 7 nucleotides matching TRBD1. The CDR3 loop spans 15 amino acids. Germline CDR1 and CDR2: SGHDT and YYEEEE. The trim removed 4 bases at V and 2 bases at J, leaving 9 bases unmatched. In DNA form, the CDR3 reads TGTGCCAGCAGCGCACAGGGGTTCCCACCCTACGAGCAGTACTTC. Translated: CASSAQGFPPYEQYF.

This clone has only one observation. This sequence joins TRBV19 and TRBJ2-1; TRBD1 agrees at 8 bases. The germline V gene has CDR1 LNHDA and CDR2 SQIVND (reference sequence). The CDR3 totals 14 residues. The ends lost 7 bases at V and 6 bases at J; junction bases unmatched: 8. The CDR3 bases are TGTGCCAGTAATCAGGACAGGGCAACCAATGAGCAGTTCTTC. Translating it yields CASNQDRATNEQFF.

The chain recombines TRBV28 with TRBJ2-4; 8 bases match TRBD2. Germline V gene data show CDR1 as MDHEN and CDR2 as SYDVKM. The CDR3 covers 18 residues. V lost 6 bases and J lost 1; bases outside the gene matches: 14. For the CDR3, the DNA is TGTGCCAGCAGGCAAGCGGGAGCTTTGGTCACGGCCAAAAACATTCAGTACTTC. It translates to CASRQAGALVTAKNIQYF.

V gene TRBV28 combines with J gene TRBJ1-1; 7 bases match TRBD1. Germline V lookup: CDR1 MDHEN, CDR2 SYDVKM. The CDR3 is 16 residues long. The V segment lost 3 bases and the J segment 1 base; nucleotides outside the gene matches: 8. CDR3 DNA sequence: TGTGCCAGCAGTTTCTTACAGGGGAGGACGAACACTGAAGCTTTCTTT. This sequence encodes CASSFLQGRTNTEAFF. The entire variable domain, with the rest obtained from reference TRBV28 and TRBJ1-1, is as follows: DVKVTQSSRYLVKRTGEKVFLECVQDMDHENMFWYRQDPGLGLRLIYFSYDVKMKEKGDIPEGYSVSREKKERFSLILESASTNQTSMYLCASSFLQGRTNTEAFFGQGTRLTVV.

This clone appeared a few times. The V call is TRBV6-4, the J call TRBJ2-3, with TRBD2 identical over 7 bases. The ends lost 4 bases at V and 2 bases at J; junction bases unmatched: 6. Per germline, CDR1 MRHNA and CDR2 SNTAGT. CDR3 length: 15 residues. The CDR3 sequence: CASSGGGLDTDTQYF. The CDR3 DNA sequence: TGTGCCAGCAGTGGTGGTGGACTAGACACAGATACGCAGTATTTT.

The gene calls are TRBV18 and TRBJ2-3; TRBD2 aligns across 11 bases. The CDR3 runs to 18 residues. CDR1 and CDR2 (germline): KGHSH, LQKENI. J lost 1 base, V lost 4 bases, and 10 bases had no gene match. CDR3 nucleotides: TGTGCCAGCTCACTCAACTCCCTTAGCGGGGGGGGCACAGATACGCAGTATTTT. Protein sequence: CASSLNSLSGGGTDTQYF.

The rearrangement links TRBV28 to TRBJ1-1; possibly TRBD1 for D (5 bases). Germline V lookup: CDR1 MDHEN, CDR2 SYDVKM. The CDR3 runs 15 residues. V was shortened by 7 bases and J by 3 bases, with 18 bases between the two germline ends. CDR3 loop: CASNSRGGVHTEAFF. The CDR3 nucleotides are TGTGCCAGCAACTCACGGGGCGGGGTGCACACTGAAGCTTTCTTT.

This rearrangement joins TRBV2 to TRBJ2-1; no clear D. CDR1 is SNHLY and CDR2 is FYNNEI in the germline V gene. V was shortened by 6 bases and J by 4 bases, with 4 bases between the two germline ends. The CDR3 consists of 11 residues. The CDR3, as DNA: TGTGCCAGCAGCTGGTACAATGAGCAGTTCTTC. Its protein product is CASSWYNEQFF.

CDR3 loop: CASSSPLGREYTGELFF. The CDR3 DNA reads TGTGCCAGCAGTTCCCCCCTGGGGCGGGAGTACACCGGGGAGCTGTTTTTT. The chain couples TRBV28 to TRBJ2-2; 7 bases align to TRBD2. Per germline, CDR1 MDHEN and CDR2 SYDVKM. The CDR3 is 17 residues long. V dropped 4 bases and J dropped 3; count of bases not matched to a gene: 11. The whole variable domain, remainder taken from reference TRBV28 and TRBJ2-2, is DVKVTQSSRYLVKRTGEKVFLECVQDMDHENMFWYRQDPGLGLRLIYFSYDVKMKEKGDIPEGYSVSREKKERFSLILESASTNQTSMYLCASSSPLGREYTGELFFGEGSRLTVL.

CDR3 coding DNA: TGTGCCATCAGATTAGGGACTAGCGCTGAGCAGTTCTTC. Translated: CAIRLGTSAEQFF. The J gene is TRBJ2-1, the V gene TRBV10-3; 10 bases align to TRBD2. This CDR3 comprises 13 residues. With 6 bases clipped from V and 9 bases from J, the junction kept 5 bases outside the gene matches. The germline V gene has CDR1 ENHRY and CDR2 SYGVKD.

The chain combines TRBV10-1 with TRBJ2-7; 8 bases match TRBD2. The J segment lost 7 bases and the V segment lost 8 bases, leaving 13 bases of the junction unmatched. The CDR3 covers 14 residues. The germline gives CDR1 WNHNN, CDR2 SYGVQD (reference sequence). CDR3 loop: CASSPGGTPWEQYF. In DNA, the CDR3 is TGCGCCAGCTCTCCGGGAGGGACGCCGTGGGAGCAGTACTTC.

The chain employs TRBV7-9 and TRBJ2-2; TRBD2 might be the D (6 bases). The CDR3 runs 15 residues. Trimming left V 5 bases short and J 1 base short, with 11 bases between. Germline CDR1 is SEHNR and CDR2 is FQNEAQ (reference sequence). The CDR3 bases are TGTGCCAGCAGCCTGCTGGGGGGGAACACCGGGGAGCTGTTTTTT. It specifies CASSLLGGNTGELFF. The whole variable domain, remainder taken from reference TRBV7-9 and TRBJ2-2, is DTGVSQNPRHKITKRGQNVTFRCDPISEHNRLYWYRQTLGQGPEFLTYFQNEAQLEKSRLLSDRFSAERPKGSFSTLEIQRTEQGDSAMYLCASSLLGGNTGELFFGEGSRLTVL.

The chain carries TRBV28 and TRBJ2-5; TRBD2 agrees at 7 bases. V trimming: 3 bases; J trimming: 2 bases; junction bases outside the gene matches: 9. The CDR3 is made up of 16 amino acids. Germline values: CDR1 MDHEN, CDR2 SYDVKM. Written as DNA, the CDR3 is TGTGCCAGCAGTTTCTTCGGAGCGGGGCTACAAGAGACCCAGTACTTC. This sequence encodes CASSFFGAGLQETQYF.

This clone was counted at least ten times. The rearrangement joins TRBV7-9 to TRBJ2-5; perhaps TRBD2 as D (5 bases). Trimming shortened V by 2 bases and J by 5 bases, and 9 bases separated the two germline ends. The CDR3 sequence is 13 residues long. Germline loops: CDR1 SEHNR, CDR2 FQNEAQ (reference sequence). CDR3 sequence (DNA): TGTGCCAGCAGCTTACGGGAATGGGAGACCCAGTACTTC. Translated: CASSLREWETQYF.